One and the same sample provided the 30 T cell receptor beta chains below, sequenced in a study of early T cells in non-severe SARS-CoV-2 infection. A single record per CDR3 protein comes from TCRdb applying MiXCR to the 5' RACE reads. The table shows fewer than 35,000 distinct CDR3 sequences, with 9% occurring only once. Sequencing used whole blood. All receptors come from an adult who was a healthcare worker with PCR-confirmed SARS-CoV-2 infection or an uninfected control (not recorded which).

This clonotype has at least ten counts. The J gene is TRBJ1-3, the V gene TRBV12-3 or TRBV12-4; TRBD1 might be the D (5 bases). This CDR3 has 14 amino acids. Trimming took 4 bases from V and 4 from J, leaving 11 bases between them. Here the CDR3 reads CASSSAGSGNTIYF. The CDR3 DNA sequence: TGTGCCAGCAGTTCGGCAGGGTCCGGAAACACCATATATTTT.

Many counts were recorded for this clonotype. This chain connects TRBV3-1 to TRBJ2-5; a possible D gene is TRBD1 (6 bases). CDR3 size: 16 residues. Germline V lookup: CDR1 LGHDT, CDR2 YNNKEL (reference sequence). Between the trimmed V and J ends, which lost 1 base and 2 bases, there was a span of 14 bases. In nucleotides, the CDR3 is TGTGCCAGCAGCCAAGGGGCAGGGGCCCGACAAGAGACCCAGTACTTC. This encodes CASSQGAGARQETQYF.

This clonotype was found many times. The DNA for the CDR3 is TGTGCCAGCAGCGCTTATGAGGCTTTCTTT. Translating it yields CASSAYEAFF. The chain joins TRBV7-9 to TRBJ1-1; D is unresolved. V lost 5 bases, J lost 11 bases, and 9 bases lay in between. From germline, CDR1 is SEHNR and CDR2 FQNEAQ (reference sequence). The CDR3 sequence is 10 residues long.

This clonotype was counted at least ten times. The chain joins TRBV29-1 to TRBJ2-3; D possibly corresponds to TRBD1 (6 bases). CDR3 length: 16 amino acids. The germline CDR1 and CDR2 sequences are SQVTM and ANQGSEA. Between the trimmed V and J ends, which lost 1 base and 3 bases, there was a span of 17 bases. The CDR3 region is CSVEVLRGVSTDTQYF. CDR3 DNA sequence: TGCAGCGTTGAAGTGCTCAGGGGTGTTAGTACAGATACGCAGTATTTT.

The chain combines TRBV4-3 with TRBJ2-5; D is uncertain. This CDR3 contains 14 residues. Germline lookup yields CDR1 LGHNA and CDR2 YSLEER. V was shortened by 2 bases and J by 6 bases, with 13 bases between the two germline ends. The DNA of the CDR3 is TGCGCCAGCAGCCAACTCACAGATATGCAGACCCAGTACTTC. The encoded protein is CASSQLTDMQTQYF.

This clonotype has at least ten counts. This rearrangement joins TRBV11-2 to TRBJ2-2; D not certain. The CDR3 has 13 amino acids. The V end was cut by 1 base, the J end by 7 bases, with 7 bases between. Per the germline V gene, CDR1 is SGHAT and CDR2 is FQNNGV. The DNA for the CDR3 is TGTGCCAGCAGCTTAGGTTCTCTCGGGGAGCTGTTTTTT. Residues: CASSLGSLGELFF.

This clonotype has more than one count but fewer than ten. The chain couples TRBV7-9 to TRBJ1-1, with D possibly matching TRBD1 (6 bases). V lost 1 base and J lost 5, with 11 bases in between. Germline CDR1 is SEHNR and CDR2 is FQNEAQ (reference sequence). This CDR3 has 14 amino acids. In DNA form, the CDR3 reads TGTGCCAGCAGCTTAGACAGGGCTTATACTGAAGCTTTCTTT. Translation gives CASSLDRAYTEAFF.

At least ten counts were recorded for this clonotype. The chain's CDR3 is CASSVGWADNTGELFF. The DNA for the CDR3 is TGTGCCAGCAGCGTAGGTTGGGCGGACAACACCGGGGAGCTGTTTTTT. V usage is TRBV9 and J usage is TRBJ2-2; D uncertain. This CDR3 has 16 residues. Germline lookup yields CDR1 SGDLS and CDR2 YYNGEE. V dropped 0 bases and J dropped 2 bases, with 11 bases sitting between them.

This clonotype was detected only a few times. The CDR3 nucleotides read TGTGCCAGCAGCTTGGACCGGGGACGGAGTGAGCAGTTCTTC. Translated: CASSLDRGRSEQFF. The V call is TRBV5-4, the J call TRBJ2-1; D tentatively reads TRBD1 or TRBD2 (5 bases each). This CDR3 spans 14 amino acids. V was pared by 0 bases and J by 9 bases, with 13 bases between. Germline V gives CDR1 SGHNT, CDR2 YYREEE (reference sequence).

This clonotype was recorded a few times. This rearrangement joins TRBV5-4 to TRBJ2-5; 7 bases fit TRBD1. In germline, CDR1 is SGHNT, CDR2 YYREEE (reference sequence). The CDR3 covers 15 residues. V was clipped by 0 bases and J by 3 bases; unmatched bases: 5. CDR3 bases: TGTGCCAGCAGCTTGGCCGGGACAGCAAAAGAGACCCAGTACTTC. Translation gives CASSLAGTAKETQYF.

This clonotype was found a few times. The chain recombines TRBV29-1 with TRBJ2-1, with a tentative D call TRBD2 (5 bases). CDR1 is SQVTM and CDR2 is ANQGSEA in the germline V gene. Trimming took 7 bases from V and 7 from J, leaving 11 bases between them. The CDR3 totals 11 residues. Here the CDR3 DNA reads TGCAGCGCATCACGCGGGAATGAGCAGTTCTTC. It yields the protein CSASRGNEQFF.

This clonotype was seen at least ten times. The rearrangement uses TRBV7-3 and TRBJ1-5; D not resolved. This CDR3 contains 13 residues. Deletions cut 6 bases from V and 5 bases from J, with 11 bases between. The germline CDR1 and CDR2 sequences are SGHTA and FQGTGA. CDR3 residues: CASRPAHDQPQHF. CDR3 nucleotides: TGTGCCAGCAGACCCGCACATGATCAGCCCCAGCATTTT.

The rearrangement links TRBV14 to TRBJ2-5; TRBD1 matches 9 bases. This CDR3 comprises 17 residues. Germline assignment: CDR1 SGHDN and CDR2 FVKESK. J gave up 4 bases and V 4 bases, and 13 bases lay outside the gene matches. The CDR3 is CASSLEGQGLGGETQYF. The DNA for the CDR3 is TGTGCCAGCAGCCTAGAGGGACAGGGATTGGGCGGAGAGACCCAGTACTTC.

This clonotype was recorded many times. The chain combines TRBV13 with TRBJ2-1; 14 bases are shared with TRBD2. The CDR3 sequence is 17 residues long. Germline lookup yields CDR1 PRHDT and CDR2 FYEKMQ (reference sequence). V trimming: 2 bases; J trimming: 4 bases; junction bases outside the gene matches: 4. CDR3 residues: CASSLTRTSGGYNEQFF. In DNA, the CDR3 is TGTGCCAGCAGCTTAACCCGGACTAGCGGGGGGTACAATGAGCAGTTCTTC.

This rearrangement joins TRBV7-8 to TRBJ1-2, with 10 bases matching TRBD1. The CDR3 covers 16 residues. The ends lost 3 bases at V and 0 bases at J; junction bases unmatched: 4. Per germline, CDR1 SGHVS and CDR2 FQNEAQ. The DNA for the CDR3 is TGTGCCAGCAGCTTGTGGGACAGGGGCCCTAACTATGGCTACACCTTC. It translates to CASSLWDRGPNYGYTF.

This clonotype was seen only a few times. The CDR3 here is CASSPWELAKNIQYF. The CDR3 DNA reads as TGTGCCAGCAGTCCCTGGGAACTAGCCAAAAACATTCAGTACTTC. J is TRBJ2-4 and V is TRBV12-3 or TRBV12-4, with D unresolved. The CDR3 is 15 amino acids. The V and J ends lost 5 bases and 0 bases respectively, with 11 bases between them.

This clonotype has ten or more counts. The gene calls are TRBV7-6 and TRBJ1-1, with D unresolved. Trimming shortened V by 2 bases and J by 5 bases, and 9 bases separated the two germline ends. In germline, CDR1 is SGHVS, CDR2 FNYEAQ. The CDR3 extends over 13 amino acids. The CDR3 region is CASSLTGTTEAFF. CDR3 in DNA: TGTGCCAGCAGCTTAACGGGTACAACTGAAGCTTTCTTT.

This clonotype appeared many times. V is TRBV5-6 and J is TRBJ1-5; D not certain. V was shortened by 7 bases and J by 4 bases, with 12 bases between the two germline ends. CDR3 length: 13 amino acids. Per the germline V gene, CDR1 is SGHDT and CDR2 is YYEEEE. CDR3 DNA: TGTGCCAGCCAGCTGCGCATGAATCAGCCCCAGCATTTT. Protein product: CASQLRMNQPQHF.

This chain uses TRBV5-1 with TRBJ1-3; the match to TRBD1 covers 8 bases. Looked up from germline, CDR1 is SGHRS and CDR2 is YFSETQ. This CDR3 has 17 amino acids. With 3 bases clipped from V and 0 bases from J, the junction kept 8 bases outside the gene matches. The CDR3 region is CASSWGTGGYSGNTIYF. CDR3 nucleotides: TGCGCCAGCAGCTGGGGGACAGGCGGTTACTCTGGAAACACCATATATTTT. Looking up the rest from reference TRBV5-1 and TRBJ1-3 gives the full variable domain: KAGVTQTPRYLIKTRGQQVTLSCSPISGHRSVSWYQQTPGQGLQFLFEYFSETQRNKGNFPGRFSGRQFSNSRSEMNVSTLELGDSALYLCASSWGTGGYSGNTIYFGEGSWLTVV.

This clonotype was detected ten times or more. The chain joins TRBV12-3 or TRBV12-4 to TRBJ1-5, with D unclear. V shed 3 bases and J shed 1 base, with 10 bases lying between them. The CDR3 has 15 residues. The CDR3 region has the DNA TGTGCCAGCAGTTTGGAAGGCGTGAGCAATCAGCCCCAGCATTTT. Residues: CASSLEGVSNQPQHF.

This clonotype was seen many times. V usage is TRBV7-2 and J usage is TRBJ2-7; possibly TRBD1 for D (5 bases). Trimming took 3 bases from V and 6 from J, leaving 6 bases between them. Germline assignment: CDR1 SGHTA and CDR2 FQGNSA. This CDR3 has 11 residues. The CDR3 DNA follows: TGTGCCAGCAGCTTTGGGGCCGAGCAGTACTTC. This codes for CASSFGAEQYF.

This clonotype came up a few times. CDR3 sequence (DNA): TGCAGTGCTAGAGAGGGTCCGGGACTAGCGTGGAACAATGAGCAGTTCTTC. This translates into CSAREGPGLAWNNEQFF. V usage is TRBV20-1 and J usage is TRBJ2-1; TRBD2 matches at 10 bases. The length of the CDR3 is 17 residues. Per the germline V gene, CDR1 is DFQATT and CDR2 is SNEGSKA (reference sequence). J gave up 5 bases and V 0 bases, and 10 bases lay outside the gene matches.

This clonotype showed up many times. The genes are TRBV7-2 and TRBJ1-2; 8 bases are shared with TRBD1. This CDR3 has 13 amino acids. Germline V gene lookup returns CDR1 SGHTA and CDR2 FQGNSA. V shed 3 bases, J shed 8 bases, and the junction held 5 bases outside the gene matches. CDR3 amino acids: CASSFGQGRGYTF. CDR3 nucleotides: TGTGCCAGCAGCTTCGGACAGGGACGAGGCTACACCTTC.

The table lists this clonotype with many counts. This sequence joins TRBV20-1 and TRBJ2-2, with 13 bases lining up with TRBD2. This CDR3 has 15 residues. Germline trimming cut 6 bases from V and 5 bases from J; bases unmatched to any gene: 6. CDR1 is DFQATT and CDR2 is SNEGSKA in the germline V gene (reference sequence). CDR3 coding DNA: TGCAGTGCCTCTCCACTAGCGGGGGGGACCGGGGAGCTGTTTTTT. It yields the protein CSASPLAGGTGELFF.

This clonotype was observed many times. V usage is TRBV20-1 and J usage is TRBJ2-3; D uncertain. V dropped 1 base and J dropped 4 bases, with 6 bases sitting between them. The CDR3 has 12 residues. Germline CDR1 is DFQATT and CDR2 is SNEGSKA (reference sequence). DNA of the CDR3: TGCAGTGCTAGAGTTGGGCCAGATACGCAGTATTTT. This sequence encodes CSARVGPDTQYF.

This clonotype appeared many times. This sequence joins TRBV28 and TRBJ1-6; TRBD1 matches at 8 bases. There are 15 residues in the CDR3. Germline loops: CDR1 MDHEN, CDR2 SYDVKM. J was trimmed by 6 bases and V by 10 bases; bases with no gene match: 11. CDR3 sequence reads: CATHSGQARNSPLHF. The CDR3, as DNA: TGTGCCACCCACTCGGGACAGGCACGTAATTCACCCCTCCACTTT. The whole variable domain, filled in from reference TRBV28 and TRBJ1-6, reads DVKVTQSSRYLVKRTGEKVFLECVQDMDHENMFWYRQDPGLGLRLIYFSYDVKMKEKGDIPEGYSVSREKKERFSLILESASTNQTSMYLCATHSGQARNSPLHFGNGTRLTVT.

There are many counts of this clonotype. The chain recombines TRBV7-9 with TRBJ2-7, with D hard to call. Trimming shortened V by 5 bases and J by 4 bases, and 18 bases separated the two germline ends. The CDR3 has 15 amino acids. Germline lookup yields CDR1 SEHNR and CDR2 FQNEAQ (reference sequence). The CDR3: CASSPTGLVTYEQYF. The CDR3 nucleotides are TGTGCCAGCAGCCCGACTGGGCTCGTAACGTACGAGCAGTACTTC.

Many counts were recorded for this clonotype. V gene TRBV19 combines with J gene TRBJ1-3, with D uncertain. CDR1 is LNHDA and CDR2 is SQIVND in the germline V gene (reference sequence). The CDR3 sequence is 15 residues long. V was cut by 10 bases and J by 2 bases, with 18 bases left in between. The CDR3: CATLAVSAPGNTIYF. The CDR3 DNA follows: TGTGCCACCCTTGCCGTGTCAGCTCCTGGAAACACCATATATTTT.

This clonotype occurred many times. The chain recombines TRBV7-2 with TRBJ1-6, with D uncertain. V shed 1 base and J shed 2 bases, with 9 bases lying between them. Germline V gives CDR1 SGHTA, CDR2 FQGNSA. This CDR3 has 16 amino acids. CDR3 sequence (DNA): TGTGCCAGCAGCTTAGAATACAGAACCTATAATTCACCCCTCCACTTT. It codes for CASSLEYRTYNSPLHF.

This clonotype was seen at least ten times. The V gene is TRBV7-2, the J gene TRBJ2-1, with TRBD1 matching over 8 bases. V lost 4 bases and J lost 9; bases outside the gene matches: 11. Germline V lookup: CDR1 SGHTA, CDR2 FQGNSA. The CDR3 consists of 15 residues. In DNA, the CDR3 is TGTGCCAGCAGCTCGATACCGTCAGGGGGCGGTGAGCAGTTCTTC. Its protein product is CASSSIPSGGGEQFF.